The clone carrying this TCR beta chain was seen a few times. Time point here: newly diagnosed GD, antithyroid drugs for less than 3 months. The TCR library was made from RNA extracted from PBMCs. The CDR3 is 18 residues long. The germline V gene has CDR1 MNHNS and CDR2 SASEGT. V was cut by 0 bases and J by 7 bases, with 19 bases left in between. This specimen belongs to a study of regulatory T cells in long-lasting Graves disease. Researchers made TCR beta libraries by using iRepertoire HTBI primers and running Arm-PCR on CDR3 regions. One entry per CDR3 protein, called by TCRdb with MiXCR from the multiplex PCR reads. The table shows hundreds of thousands of distinct CDR3 sequences, with about 16% occurring only once. This sample was also put to use in a study of T cells in Graves' hyperthyroidism and ophthalmopathy.

This sequence originates from a woman aged 25 to 45 with Graves disease. The source material was peripheral blood mononuclear cells (PBMCs), sampled at new diagnosis, from a patient treated with antithyroid drugs. The V gene is TRBV6-1, the J gene TRBJ1-6; D is possibly TRBD1 (6 bases). CDR3 in amino acids: CASSEAPGHQRGNSPLHF. The CDR3 coding sequence is TGTGCCAGCAGTGAAGCACCGGGACACCAAAGGGGGAATTCACCCCTCCACTTT.